These 4 T cell receptor beta chains were sequenced from one sample in a study of cytomegalovirus exposure and HLA in healthy donors. The study ran its PCR with 60 Vbeta and 13 Jbeta primers. Produced via immunoSEQ multiplex PCR; TCRdb's table is partial and in-frame only. Its table records 55,000 to 75,000 clones. Sequences were obtained from PBMCs. These receptors were collected from a woman aged 25 to 45 in good health and CMV-seronegative.

The chain recombines TRBV6-6 with TRBJ2-2, with D uncertain. The CDR3 has 15 residues. Germline V gene sequence: CDR1 MNHNY, CDR2 SVGAGI (reference sequence). Trimming removed 0 bases from V and 4 bases from J, with 9 bases in between. CDR3 bases: TGTGCCAGCAGTTACTCGAAACTGCCCACCGGGGAGCTGTTTTTT. This codes for CASSYSKLPTGELFF.

V gene TRBV2 combines with J gene TRBJ2-2; no clear D gene. V dropped 4 bases and J dropped 3 bases, with 6 bases sitting between them. The CDR3 contains 13 residues. Germline values: CDR1 SNHLY, CDR2 FYNNEI. The CDR3 coding sequence is TGTGCCAGCAGTGGAGATTACACCGGGGAGCTGTTTTTT. Its protein is CASSGDYTGELFF.

The chain employs TRBV7-8 and TRBJ1-2; D is unclear. Trimming left V 0 bases short and J 3 bases short, with 11 bases between. This CDR3 contains 15 residues. Germline values: CDR1 SGHVS, CDR2 FQNEAQ. The CDR3 nucleotides read TGTGCCAGCAGCTTAGCCCTTGGAGAATACTATGGCTACACCTTC. The encoded protein is CASSLALGEYYGYTF.

The chain employs TRBV30 and TRBJ2-3; TRBD1 agrees at 7 bases. The germline V gene has CDR1 GTSNPN and CDR2 SVGIG (reference sequence). The CDR3 runs 15 residues. V shed 2 bases, J shed 2 bases, and the junction held 7 bases outside the gene matches. DNA of the CDR3: TGTGCCTGGAGTTTCGGACAGGCGATCACAGATACGCAGTATTTT. The encoded protein is CAWSFGQAITDTQYF.